The 26 T cell receptor beta chains presented below share a single source sample, sequenced in a study of Graves' ophthalmopathy and Graves' hyperthyroidism (dated by TCRdb to between 2018 and 2020). TCRdb records Illumina HiSeq 2000 as the sequencer. For repertoire sequencing, the TCR beta CDR3 regions were amplified from RNA transcripts. HTBI primers and the Qiagen OneStep RT-PCR kit were used in a first-round RT-PCR, which was followed by a second-round multiplex PCR, size selection and purification. TCRdb applied fastp at Q25 and MiXCR to the public reads, then kept only in-frame beta chains. Each record represents a unique CDR3 protein, reported with the most common genes and DNA among its rows. This sample comprises hundreds of thousands of distinct CDR3 sequences, over 40% of them detected only once. Around 3% of the sample is taken by the ten largest. Input material: peripheral blood. All receptors come from an adult man with Graves' ophthalmopathy.

The table lists this clonotype with many counts. The J gene is TRBJ2-7, the V gene TRBV2; TRBD1 or TRBD2 may be the D gene (5 bases each). Germline values: CDR1 SNHLY, CDR2 FYNNEI. The CDR3 spans 13 residues. The V end lost 6 bases, the J end lost 3 bases, and 12 bases lay between the germline ends. This CDR3 reads CASRGTGGYEQYF. Written as DNA, the CDR3 is TGTGCCAGCAGGGGAACTGGGGGCTACGAGCAGTACTTC.

There are many counts of this clonotype. The chain joins TRBV5-1 to TRBJ2-7; 10 nucleotides match TRBD2. Germline V gives CDR1 SGHRS, CDR2 YFSETQ. V was clipped by 1 base and J by 1 base; unmatched bases: 2. The CDR3 consists of 15 residues. CDR3 region: CASSLTSGKSYEQYF. DNA for the CDR3: TGCGCCAGCAGCTTGACTAGCGGGAAATCCTACGAGCAGTACTTC.

Concerning this clonotype: Just one base apart from a much larger clone, this may be a read error. The CDR3 DNA sequence: TGTGCCAGCAGCTTAAGATATCGACGGGATGGAAATGAAAAACTGTTTTTT. Protein product: CASSLRYRRDGNEKLFF. The chain uses TRBV2 and TRBJ1-4; D gene unclear. The V gene lost 6 bases and the J gene lost 5 bases, with 22 bases spanning the gap. CDR1 is SNHLY, CDR2 FYNNEI, per germline. The CDR3 length is 17 residues.

V and J are TRBV7-8 and TRBJ2-5; tentative D call: TRBD1 (6 bases). Per germline, CDR1 SGHVS and CDR2 FQNEAQ. V dropped 7 bases and J dropped 5 bases, with 20 bases sitting between them. The CDR3 extends over 15 amino acids. CDR3 sequence (DNA): TGTGCCAGCAAGCTTAATAGGGGGAAGCGGGAGACCCAGTACTTC. Translation gives CASKLNRGKRETQYF.

A word on this clonotype: A much more abundant neighbour one base away suggests this may be a read error. This chain links TRBV9 with TRBJ1-3; D unclear. The V gene's germline CDR1 is SGDLS and CDR2 YYNGEE. The CDR3 sequence is 15 residues long. The CDR3 DNA reads TGTGCCAGCAGCGTCGAGGGTCTATATGGAAGCACCATATATTTT. It specifies CASSVEGLYGSTIYF.

Points on this clonotype: This clone may be a read error of a much larger clone one base away. The genes are TRBV7-2 and TRBJ1-3; possible D gene TRBD1, 5 bases. The germline gives CDR1 SGHTA, CDR2 FQGNSA. The CDR3 loop spans 17 amino acids. Trimming left V 0 bases short and J 4 bases short, with 16 bases between. The CDR3 loop is CASSLAGGTATGNTIYF. The CDR3, as DNA: TGTGCCAGCAGCTTAGCTGGGGGTACAGCTACGGGAAACACCATATATTTT.

On this clonotype itself: A junction boundary mismatches the germline segment, possibly from a read error. The J gene is TRBJ2-5, the V gene TRBV7-2; the match to TRBD1 covers 11 bases. The CDR3 is made up of 14 amino acids. Germline V gene data show CDR1 as SGHTA and CDR2 as FQGNSA. The CDR3 DNA is TGTGCCAGCAGCTTAGTCGTCCGTGCAGGGACAGGGGGCTTC. This translates into CASSLVVRAGTGGF.

This clonotype was detected only a few times. J is TRBJ2-2 and V is TRBV12-3 or TRBV12-4; perhaps TRBD1 as D (5 bases). The CDR3 contains 17 residues. The germline V and J ends were trimmed by 5 bases and 4 bases, with 20 bases remaining between them. In DNA form, the CDR3 reads TGTGCCAGCAGTCATCGTGGGGTAGGGGAACTCACCGGGGAGCTGTTTTTT. It is translated as CASSHRGVGELTGELFF.

This clonotype showed up many times. The gene calls are TRBV3-1 and TRBJ2-5; perhaps D is TRBD1 or TRBD2 (6 bases each). V was clipped by 2 bases and J by 4 bases, with 11 bases between them. This CDR3 spans 14 amino acids. Per germline, CDR1 LGHDT and CDR2 YNNKEL (reference sequence). Written as DNA, the CDR3 is TGTGCCAGCAGCCAAAGGGGGGTCGGAGAGACCCAGTACTTC. As protein: CASSQRGVGETQYF.

Comments on this clonotype: A read error may explain this, as a much larger clone is one base away. The chain joins TRBV20-1 to TRBJ2-5; D possibly corresponds to TRBD2 (6 bases). The CDR3 length is 11 residues. Germline V CDR1 and CDR2: DFQATT, SNEGSKA (reference sequence). In DNA, the CDR3 is TGCAGTGCTAATAGCGGAGAGACCAAGTACTTC. This translates into CSANSGETKYF.

This clonotype was detected once. CDR3 DNA: TGTGCCAGTAGTAACTACAACACAGGGAAAGGCGATTCACCCCTCCACTTT. Protein sequence: CASSNYNTGKGDSPLHF. The chain is built from TRBV19 and TRBJ1-6; tentative D call: TRBD1 (6 bases). There are 17 residues in the CDR3. Trimming removed 4 bases at V and 8 bases at J, with 21 bases between. Germline V lookup: CDR1 LNHDA, CDR2 SQIVND (reference sequence).

This clonotype has ten or more counts. Here the CDR3 reads CATSTGINYGYTF. The CDR3 DNA sequence: TGTGCCACCAGCACAGGAATAAACTATGGCTACACCTTC. The chain carries TRBV15 and TRBJ1-2; D is undetermined. Germline loops: CDR1 LNHNV, CDR2 YYDKDF (reference sequence). Trimming pared 4 bases from V and 2 bases from J, leaving 8 bases between. The CDR3 sequence is 13 residues long.

This clonotype has a handful of counts. The chain employs TRBV6-1 and TRBJ1-1; 7 positions agree with TRBD1. The germline V gene encodes CDR1 MNHNS and CDR2 SASEGT. The CDR3 consists of 15 residues. The V segment lost 3 bases and the J segment 6 bases; nucleotides outside the gene matches: 10. CDR3 coding DNA: TGTGCCAGCAGTGAGGAGGGACAGTTCTCTCCTGAAGCTTTCTTT. Translated: CASSEEGQFSPEAFF.

This CDR3 is CASSFDQGQPYEQYF. The CDR3 coding sequence is TGTGCCAGCAGCTTCGATCAGGGACAGCCCTACGAGCAGTACTTC. The chain combines TRBV7-2 with TRBJ2-7, with 7 nucleotides matching TRBD1. The CDR3 loop spans 15 amino acids. Germline CDR1 is SGHTA and CDR2 is FQGNSA. J gave up 2 bases and V 3 bases, and 7 bases lay outside the gene matches.

This chain connects TRBV10-3 to TRBJ1-1; D call uncertain. CDR3 length: 12 amino acids. Germline-derived CDR1 and CDR2 are ENHRY and SYGVKD. V lost 6 bases and J lost 1, with 6 bases in between. The CDR3 loop reads CAIRDGNTEAFF. The CDR3 coding sequence is TGTGCCATCAGGGACGGGAACACTGAAGCTTTCTTT.

A word on this clonotype: One end of the junction fails to match germline, which may point to a read error. The V and J genes are TRBV9 and TRBJ1-1, with 11 bases fitting TRBD1. The germline CDR1 and CDR2 sequences are SGDLS and YYNGEE. The CDR3 spans 15 residues. The CDR3 DNA is TGTGCCAGCAGCGCAACCGGGACAGGGGGAACTGAAGCTCTCTTT. Translating it yields CASSATGTGGTEALF.

The CDR3 DNA reads TGTGCCACAGGACGGACTAGCGGGAGAGAGACCCAGTACTTC. Amino acids: CATGRTSGRETQYF. The V call is TRBV15, the J call TRBJ2-5; the match to TRBD2 covers 13 bases. Germline lookup yields CDR1 LNHNV and CDR2 YYDKDF (reference sequence). This CDR3 is 14 amino acids long. Trimming removed 9 bases from V and 4 bases from J; junction bases left unmatched: 5.

The rearrangement joins TRBV10-3 to TRBJ2-6; D is perhaps TRBD1 or TRBD2 (5 bases each). Germline CDR1 and CDR2: ENHRY and SYGVKD. This CDR3 region has 17 residues. V was shortened by 10 bases and J by 0 bases, with 19 bases between the two germline ends. The DNA of the CDR3 is TGTGCCAGCGTGGGACCATTGTCGCTCTCTGGGGCCAACGTCCTGACTTTC. Amino acid sequence: CASVGPLSLSGANVLTF.

In regard to this clonotype: A read error is possible here, since a much larger clone lies one base away. This rearrangement joins TRBV12-3 or TRBV12-4 to TRBJ1-5; a weak D match, TRBD1 (5 bases). The V end was cut by 7 bases, the J end by 6 bases, with 19 bases between. The CDR3 spans 15 residues. CDR3 sequence: CASKFGSGISQPQHF. CDR3 bases: TGTGCCAGCAAATTTGGATCAGGGATAAGTCAGCCCCAGCATTTT.

This clonotype appeared many times. For the CDR3, the DNA is TGTGCCAGCAGTGAAAGTTGGGGGGCCAAGAATGAAAAACTGTTTTTT. Protein product: CASSESWGAKNEKLFF. V is TRBV2 and J is TRBJ1-4; D possibly corresponds to TRBD1 (6 bases). This CDR3 is 16 amino acids long. Germline CDR1 SNHLY, CDR2 FYNNEI. The V end was cut by 2 bases, the J end by 5 bases, with 15 bases between.

This clonotype was recorded once. This may be a read error, as it is one base from a much larger clone. The rearrangement joins TRBV5-1 to TRBJ2-7, with 12 nucleotides matching TRBD1. Germline V lookup: CDR1 SGHRS, CDR2 YFSETQ. The CDR3 extends over 16 amino acids. CDR3 DNA: TGCGCCAGCAGCTTCCCGGGACAGGGGGCCTCCTACGGGCAGTACTTC. This gives the protein CASSFPGQGASYGQYF.

At least ten counts were recorded for this clonotype. The chain is built from TRBV5-1 and TRBJ2-5; the D gene is possibly TRBD1 (5 bases). V lost 4 bases to trimming and J lost 4 bases, with 14 bases between them. This CDR3 region has 14 residues. In germline, CDR1 is SGHRS, CDR2 YFSETQ. CDR3 region: CASSGAADGETQYF. The CDR3 bases are TGCGCCAGCAGCGGGGCAGCCGATGGAGAGACCCAGTACTTC.

This chain links TRBV20-1 with TRBJ1-4; possible D gene TRBD1, 6 bases. V was pared by 1 base and J by 8 bases, with 14 bases between. Germline CDR1 reads DFQATT; CDR2 reads SNEGSKA (reference sequence). The CDR3 is made up of 14 amino acids. The CDR3 coding sequence is TGCAGTGCTAGAGTCGGGGGGGCTCAGGAAAAACTGTTTTTT. Its protein is CSARVGGAQEKLFF.

J is TRBJ1-1 and V is TRBV4-1, with D maybe TRBD1 (5 bases). The ends were cut back, 2 bases at V and 4 bases at J, with 14 bases in the middle. The germline gives CDR1 MGHRA, CDR2 YSYEKL. This CDR3 contains 15 residues. CDR3: CASSQFDRESTEAFF. The CDR3 DNA sequence: TGCGCCAGCAGCCAATTTGACAGAGAGAGCACTGAAGCTTTCTTT.

This sequence joins TRBV29-1 and TRBJ2-1; the match to TRBD1 covers 10 bases. This CDR3 contains 14 residues. J was trimmed by 5 bases and V by 7 bases; bases with no gene match: 8. Germline-derived CDR1 and CDR2 are SQVTM and ANQGSEA. CDR3 sequence reads: CSGTGTGDHNEQFF. CDR3 coding DNA: TGCAGCGGCACCGGGACAGGGGATCACAATGAGCAGTTCTTC.

Ten or more counts support this clonotype. The chain uses TRBV5-1 and TRBJ2-7, with a weak D call TRBD2 (5 bases). The CDR3 has 12 residues. Germline loops: CDR1 SGHRS, CDR2 YFSETQ. V gave up 4 bases and J gave up 3 bases, with 8 bases separating them. CDR3 coding DNA: TGCGCCAGCAGCGACCGGGACTACGAGCAGTACTTC. Amino acids: CASSDRDYEQYF.